Described below is a single T cell receptor beta chain sequence and its context. The entry originates in a study of blood T cell repertoires in COVID-19. Trimming at V came to 5 bases and at J to 1 base, leaving 3 bases not matched to a gene. The CDR3 covers 15 residues. Germline CDR1 reads KGHDR; CDR2 reads SFDVKD. Clones were read by immunoSEQ multiplex PCR, and TCRdb kept only the in-frame ones, dropping some. In the table there are 150,000 to 200,000 clones, around 82% of which are singletons. V is TRBV24-1 and J is TRBJ2-2, with 7 bases that match TRBD1. The TCR sequence derives from a man between 40 and 49 years old who had recovered from COVID-19. The sample taken for sequencing was PBMCs or T cells enriched from blood (not recorded which). DNA of the CDR3: TGTGCCACCAGTGCCTGGACAGGGAACACCGGGGAGCTGTTTTTT. It is translated as CATSAWTGNTGELFF.